This TCR beta chain was observed in a study of Graves' ophthalmopathy and Graves' hyperthyroidism. From RNA, the CDR3 regions of TCR beta chains were amplified and sequenced. First-round RT-PCR employed HTBI primers, with a second-round multiplex PCR after it. In TCRdb, the multiplex PCR reads were re-called with MiXCR into one record per CDR3 protein. The top ten hold around 40% of the sample, which has about 740,000 distinct CDR3 sequences, roughly 40% seen once. The germline V gene encodes CDR1 SGDLS and CDR2 YYNGEE. Between the trimmed V and J ends, which lost 7 bases and 5 bases, there was a span of 16 bases. The CDR3 is 13 residues long. The sample holds one count of this clonotype.

This clonotype was sampled from an adult man with Graves' ophthalmopathy. This chain uses TRBV9 with TRBJ2-7; perhaps TRBD2 as D (6 bases). The sequenced sample consisted of peripheral blood. Written as DNA, the CDR3 is TGTGCCAGCGGGGGGATAAAGGGCAACGAGCAGTACTTC. Amino acids: CASGGIKGNEQYF.